The 21 T cell receptor beta chains reported below all come from one sample, sequenced in a study of regulatory T cells in long-lasting Graves disease. CDR3 regions were amplified by Arm-PCR using iRepertoire HTBI primers to build TCR beta libraries. TCRdb itself ran the multiplex PCR reads through MiXCR, one entry per CDR3 protein. The sample comprises about 470,000 distinct CDR3 sequences, 14% to 15% of which are singletons, and around 15% rests with the top ten. As to time point: newly diagnosed GD, antithyroid drugs for less than 3 months. After RNA was extracted from PBMCs, the TCR library was made from it. This sample also belongs to another study, concerning T cells in Graves' hyperthyroidism and ophthalmopathy.

This specimen consisted of peripheral blood mononuclear cells (PBMCs), obtained at new diagnosis, from a patient treated with antithyroid drugs. The receptors stem from a young woman with Graves disease.

This clonotype was seen only a few times. A far larger clone lies a single base away; this is likely a read error. The J gene is TRBJ2-5, the V gene TRBV27; 7 bases agree with TRBD1. The CDR3 is made up of 16 amino acids. With 5 bases clipped from V and 4 bases from J, the junction kept 13 bases outside the gene matches. The germline V gene has CDR1 MNHEY and CDR2 SMNVEV (reference sequence). DNA for the CDR3: TGTGCCAGCAGTGATTTGCCACAGGGGCAGCGAGAGACCCAGTACTTC. Protein product: CASSDLPQGQRETQYF.

This clonotype was counted at least ten times. This chain links TRBV28 with TRBJ2-1; 10 bases line up with TRBD1. Germline V CDR1 and CDR2: MDHEN, SYDVKM. The junction had 11 bases not matched to a gene; V was cut back by 4 bases and J by 8 bases. The CDR3 contains 16 residues. The DNA of the CDR3 is TGTGCCAGCAGTTCCGTGGACAGGGGGGTTATAGATGAGCAGTTCTTC. Its protein product is CASSSVDRGVIDEQFF.

This clonotype was counted only a few times. The CDR3 is CASQLAGNTGELFF. CDR3 nucleotides: TGTGCCAGCCAGCTAGCGGGAAACACCGGGGAGCTGTTTTTT. The V call is TRBV12-3 or TRBV12-4, the J call TRBJ2-2; 9 positions match TRBD2. V trimming: 8 bases; J trimming: 2 bases; junction bases outside the gene matches: 3. The CDR3 runs 14 residues.

This clonotype was seen ten or more times. The chain employs TRBV28 and TRBJ2-3, with a tentative D call TRBD2 (6 bases). Trimming shortened V by 7 bases and J by 2 bases, and 16 bases separated the two germline ends. Germline lookup yields CDR1 MDHEN and CDR2 SYDVKM. The CDR3 runs to 15 residues. The CDR3 reads CASNVGGTFTDTQYF. The CDR3 DNA sequence: TGTGCCAGCAATGTGGGGGGAACCTTCACAGATACGCAGTATTTT.

This clonotype was counted at least ten times. The CDR3 DNA sequence: TGTGCCAGCAGCTACACTAGCGGCTACGAGCAGTACTTC. Its translation: CASSYTSGYEQYF. The gene calls are TRBV27 and TRBJ2-7, with 8 bases lining up with TRBD2. The CDR3 length is 13 residues. Trimming cost V 6 bases and J 3 bases; bases outside gene matches: 4. Germline CDR1 reads MNHEY; CDR2 reads SMNVEV (reference sequence).

The V gene is TRBV27, the J gene TRBJ1-2; no definite D call. The germline gives CDR1 MNHEY, CDR2 SMNVEV (reference sequence). Deletions cut 0 bases from V and 4 bases from J, with 6 bases between. CDR3 length equals 13 residues. The CDR3, as DNA: TGTGCCAGCAGTTTATCGTACGGCTATGGCTACACCTTC. This translates into CASSLSYGYGYTF.

This clonotype was detected many times. The V and J genes are TRBV3-1 and TRBJ2-7; tentatively, D is TRBD1 (5 bases). The germline gives CDR1 LGHDT, CDR2 YNNKEL (reference sequence). The CDR3 is 15 residues long. V was clipped by 1 base and J by 3 bases, with 13 bases between them. The CDR3, as DNA: TGTGCCAGCAGCCAAGGCGCGGACAACATCTACGAGCAGTACTTC. Amino acids: CASSQGADNIYEQYF.

In its sample, this clonotype was seen many times. V usage is TRBV7-2 and J usage is TRBJ2-7, with a tentative D call TRBD1 (5 bases). Germline V gene sequence: CDR1 SGHTA, CDR2 FQGNSA. CDR3 length equals 15 residues. The V and J ends lost 1 base and 2 bases respectively, with 12 bases between them. The CDR3: CASSLGSTGAYEQYF. Here the CDR3 DNA reads TGTGCCAGCAGCTTAGGTTCTACAGGAGCCTACGAGCAGTACTTC.

This clonotype was observed a handful of times. This may come from a read error, since a much larger clone is one base off. The V call is TRBV18, the J call TRBJ2-7, with TRBD1 matching over 8 bases. The germline V gene encodes CDR1 KGHSH and CDR2 LQKENI. The V gene end was trimmed by 4 bases and the J gene end by 6 bases; junction bases not matched to a gene: 11. The CDR3 is made up of 15 amino acids. DNA for the CDR3: TGTGCCAGCTCACTAGAGGAGTTCCAGGGGGCCGAGCAGTACTTC. The encoded protein is CASSLEEFQGAEQYF.

The chain carries TRBV9 and TRBJ2-2; D possibly corresponds to TRBD2 (6 bases). V shed 0 bases and J shed 6 bases, with 12 bases lying between them. CDR1 and CDR2 from the germline V gene are SGDLS and YYNGEE. There are 15 residues in the CDR3. CDR3: CASSVGGAGPGELFF. DNA for the CDR3: TGTGCCAGCAGCGTAGGCGGTGCGGGACCCGGGGAGCTGTTTTTT.

This clonotype was recorded at least ten times. This sequence joins TRBV3-1 and TRBJ1-6, with 7 positions matching TRBD1. The CDR3 consists of 14 residues. Per the germline V gene, CDR1 is LGHDT and CDR2 is YNNKEL (reference sequence). V trimming: 2 bases; J trimming: 7 bases; junction bases outside the gene matches: 2. The CDR3 sequence: CASSQTDRNSPLHF. CDR3 coding DNA: TGTGCCAGCAGCCAAACGGACAGGAATTCACCCCTCCACTTT.

This clonotype came up many times. DNA of the CDR3: TGTGCCAGCAGTTTAATCTGGCAGGTGGGCTACGAGCAGTACTTC. It is translated as CASSLIWQVGYEQYF. V gene TRBV27 combines with J gene TRBJ2-7; no firm D call. The CDR3 covers 15 residues. Looked up from germline, CDR1 is MNHEY and CDR2 is SMNVEV (reference sequence). Trimming removed 2 bases at V and 3 bases at J, with 14 bases between.

The chain uses TRBV20-1 and TRBJ2-1; maybe TRBD2 (5 bases). This CDR3 is 15 amino acids long. Germline CDR1 is DFQATT and CDR2 is SNEGSKA (reference sequence). Trimming left V 0 bases short and J 10 bases short, with 19 bases between. The CDR3 DNA is TGCAGTGCTAGAGATAATATAGGGCGGGTGATAGAGCAGTTCTTC. It translates to CSARDNIGRVIEQFF.

This clonotype was seen only once. This chain links TRBV19 with TRBJ1-6, with a possible D match to TRBD1 (6 bases). Germline V gives CDR1 LNHDA, CDR2 SQIVND (reference sequence). The CDR3 is 20 amino acids. V was clipped by 6 bases and J by 0 bases, with 24 bases between them. Here the CDR3 reads CASRPRRGAKEDSYNSPLHF. For the CDR3, the DNA is TGTGCCAGTAGACCTCGCCGGGGGGCGAAGGAAGACTCCTATAATTCACCCCTCCACTTT.

This clonotype was seen at least ten times. The V gene is TRBV5-1, the J gene TRBJ2-7; 9 bases align to TRBD2. Germline trimming cut 2 bases from V and 3 bases from J; bases unmatched to any gene: 9. The CDR3 totals 16 residues. In germline, CDR1 is SGHRS, CDR2 YFSETQ. DNA of the CDR3: TGCGCCAGCAGCTTATCGTCAGGCGGGAGGGGCTACGAGCAGTACTTC. It translates to CASSLSSGGRGYEQYF.

V is TRBV28 and J is TRBJ2-5; D perhaps matches TRBD1 (5 bases). Per the germline V gene, CDR1 is MDHEN and CDR2 is SYDVKM. Trimming cost V 9 bases and J 1 base, with 9 bases left between them. The CDR3 has 12 amino acids. The CDR3 DNA is TGTGCCAGTAACAGGTTCCAAGAGACCCAGTACTTC. As protein: CASNRFQETQYF.

This clonotype was picked up many times. This chain uses TRBV7-2 with TRBJ2-3; perhaps TRBD2 as D (5 bases). Germline CDR1 is SGHTA and CDR2 is FQGNSA. The CDR3 runs to 19 residues. The ends were cut back, 2 bases at V and 1 base at J, with 22 bases in the middle. The chain's CDR3 is CASSLRGSEAASGTDTQYF. CDR3 nucleotides: TGTGCCAGCAGCTTACGCGGGTCGGAGGCGGCCTCTGGCACAGATACGCAGTATTTT.

V and J are TRBV7-3 and TRBJ1-6; 8 bases match TRBD1. CDR1 is SGHTA, CDR2 FQGTGA, per germline. V lost 4 bases to trimming and J lost 7 bases; unmatched junction nucleotides: 6. The CDR3 loop spans 15 amino acids. The CDR3 DNA sequence: TGTGCCAGCAGCTCAAACCGGGACAGGAATTCACCCCTCCACTTT. This encodes CASSSNRDRNSPLHF.

In this sample, this clonotype turned up many times. This chain joins TRBV28 and TRBJ2-1, with 9 bases that match TRBD2. There are 14 residues in the CDR3. Germline trimming cut 6 bases from V and 8 bases from J; bases unmatched to any gene: 8. The germline V gene has CDR1 MDHEN and CDR2 SYDVKM. CDR3 sequence: CASRRREGGDEQFF. The CDR3 DNA reads TGTGCCAGCAGACGGCGGGAGGGCGGAGATGAGCAGTTCTTC. Looking up the rest from reference TRBV28 and TRBJ2-1 gives the full variable domain: DVKVTQSSRYLVKRTGEKVFLECVQDMDHENMFWYRQDPGLGLRLIYFSYDVKMKEKGDIPEGYSVSREKKERFSLILESASTNQTSMYLCASRRREGGDEQFFGPGTRLTVL.

This clonotype was detected many times. The chain combines TRBV12-3 or TRBV12-4 with TRBJ2-3, with TRBD1 matching 9 bases. With the DNA end fitting TRBJ2-5 better, the J assignment may be wrong. This CDR3 spans 14 amino acids. CDR3: CASSVRDRAETQYF. CDR3 DNA sequence: TGTGCCAGCAGTGTCCGGGACAGGGCAGAGACCCAGTACTTC.

The CDR3 DNA is TGTGCCAGCAGCTTTCCGGCCATGACTAGTGTAATGACCCAGTACTTC. Its translation is CASSFPAMTSVMTQYF. This chain joins TRBV7-2 and TRBJ2-5; D may be TRBD2 (6 bases). CDR1 and CDR2 (germline): SGHTA, FQGNSA. The CDR3 has 16 residues. V was shortened by 3 bases and J by 7 bases, with 21 bases between the two germline ends.